This T cell receptor (beta chain) emerged from a study of blood T cells in healthy people across ages. Every sample had a minimum of 6 million PBMCs isolated. Germline CDR1 reads PRHDT; CDR2 reads FYEKMQ (reference sequence). J was trimmed by 4 bases and V by 4 bases; bases with no gene match: 4. The CDR3 totals 14 residues. Primers used in a second PCR of about 7 to 12 cycles were a sample-barcoded 5' primer and a J-beta primer mix. Each TCR beta cDNA got a 12-nucleotide random molecular identifier. From the 5' RACE reads, TCRdb called clonotypes with MiXCR, one entry per CDR3 protein. The sample carries about 1.7 million distinct CDR3 sequences, roughly 30% recorded once.

This TCR was sampled from a woman in her 30s in good health. The gene calls are TRBV13 and TRBJ1-2, with 9 bases lining up with TRBD1. The sample comprised blood. The DNA for the CDR3 is TGTGCCAGCAGCTCTCCGACAGGGGGCTATGGCTACACCTTC. This gives the protein CASSSPTGGYGYTF.